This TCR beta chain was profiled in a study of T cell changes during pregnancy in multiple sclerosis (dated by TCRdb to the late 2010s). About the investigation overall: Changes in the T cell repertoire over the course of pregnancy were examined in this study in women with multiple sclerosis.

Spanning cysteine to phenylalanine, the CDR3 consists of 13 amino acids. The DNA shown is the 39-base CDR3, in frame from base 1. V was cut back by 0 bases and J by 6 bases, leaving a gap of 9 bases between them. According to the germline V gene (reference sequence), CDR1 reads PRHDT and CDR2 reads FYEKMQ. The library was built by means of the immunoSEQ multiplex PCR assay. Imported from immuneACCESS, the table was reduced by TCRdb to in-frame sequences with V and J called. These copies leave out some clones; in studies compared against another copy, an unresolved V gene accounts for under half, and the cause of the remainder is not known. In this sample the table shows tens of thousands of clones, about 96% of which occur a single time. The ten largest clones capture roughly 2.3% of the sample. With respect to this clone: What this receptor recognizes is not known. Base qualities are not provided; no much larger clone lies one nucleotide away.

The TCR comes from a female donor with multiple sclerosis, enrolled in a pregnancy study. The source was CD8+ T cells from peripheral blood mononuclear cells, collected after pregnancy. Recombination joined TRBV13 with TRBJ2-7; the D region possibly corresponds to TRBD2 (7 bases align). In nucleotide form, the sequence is TGTGCCAGCAGCTTAGGCCGGGGGGCCGAGCAGTACTTC. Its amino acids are CASSLGRGAEQYF.